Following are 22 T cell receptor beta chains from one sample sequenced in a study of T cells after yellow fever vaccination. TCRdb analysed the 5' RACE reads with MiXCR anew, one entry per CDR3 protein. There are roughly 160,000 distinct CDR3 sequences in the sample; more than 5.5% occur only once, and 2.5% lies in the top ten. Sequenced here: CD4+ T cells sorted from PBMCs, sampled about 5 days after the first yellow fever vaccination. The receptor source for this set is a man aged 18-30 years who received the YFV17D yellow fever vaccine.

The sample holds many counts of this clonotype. Here the CDR3 DNA reads TGCGCCAGCAGCCCAGACACTCTCACCGGGGAGCTGTTTTTT. As protein: CASSPDTLTGELFF. The rearrangement joins TRBV5-1 to TRBJ2-2; D unresolved. Germline CDR1 SGHRS, CDR2 YFSETQ. Trimming shortened V by 4 bases and J by 4 bases, and 11 bases separated the two germline ends. This CDR3 contains 14 residues.

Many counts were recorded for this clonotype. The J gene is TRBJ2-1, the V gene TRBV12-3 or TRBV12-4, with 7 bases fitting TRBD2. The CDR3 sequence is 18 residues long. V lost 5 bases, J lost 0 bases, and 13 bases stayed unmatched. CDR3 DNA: TGTGCCAGCAGTGCGCTTCCTGGGCGGGGGAGCTCCTACAATGAGCAGTTCTTC. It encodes CASSALPGRGSSYNEQFF.

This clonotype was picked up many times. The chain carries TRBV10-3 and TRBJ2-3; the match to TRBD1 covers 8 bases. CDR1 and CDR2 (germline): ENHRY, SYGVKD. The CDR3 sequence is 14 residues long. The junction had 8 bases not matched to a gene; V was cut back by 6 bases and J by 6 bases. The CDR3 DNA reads TGTGCCATCAGCGGCGGACAGGGCGGGGATACGCAGTATTTT. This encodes CAISGGQGGDTQYF.

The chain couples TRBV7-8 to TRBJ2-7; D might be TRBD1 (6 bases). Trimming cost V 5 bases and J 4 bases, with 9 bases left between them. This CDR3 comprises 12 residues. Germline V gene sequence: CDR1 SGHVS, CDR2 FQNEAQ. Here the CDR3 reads CASSQDSYEQYV. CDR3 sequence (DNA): TGTGCCAGCAGCCAGGACAGTTACGAGCAGTACGTC.

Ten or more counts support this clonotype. The CDR3 DNA sequence: TGCAGTGCGAAGCCGGGACAGGACACACCCCTCCACTTT. Translated, it gives CSAKPGQDTPLHF. The rearrangement links TRBV20-1 to TRBJ1-6; 8 nucleotides match TRBD1. The CDR3 extends over 13 amino acids. Germline trimming cut 6 bases from V and 11 bases from J; bases unmatched to any gene: 9. The germline V gene encodes CDR1 DFQATT and CDR2 SNEGSKA (reference sequence).

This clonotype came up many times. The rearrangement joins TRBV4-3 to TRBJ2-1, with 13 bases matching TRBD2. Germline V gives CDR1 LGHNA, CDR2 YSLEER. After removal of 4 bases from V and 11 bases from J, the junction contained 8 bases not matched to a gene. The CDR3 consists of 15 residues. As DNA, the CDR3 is TGCGCCAGCAGCCCCGGACTAGCGGGGGCATTTAAGCAGTTCTTC. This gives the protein CASSPGLAGAFKQFF.

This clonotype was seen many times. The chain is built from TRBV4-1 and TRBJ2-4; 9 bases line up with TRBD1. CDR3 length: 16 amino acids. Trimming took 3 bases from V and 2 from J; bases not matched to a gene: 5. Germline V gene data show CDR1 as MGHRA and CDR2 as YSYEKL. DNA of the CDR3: TGCGCCAGCAGCCATGGACAGGGGAAAACCAAAAACATTCAGTACTTC. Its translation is CASSHGQGKTKNIQYF.

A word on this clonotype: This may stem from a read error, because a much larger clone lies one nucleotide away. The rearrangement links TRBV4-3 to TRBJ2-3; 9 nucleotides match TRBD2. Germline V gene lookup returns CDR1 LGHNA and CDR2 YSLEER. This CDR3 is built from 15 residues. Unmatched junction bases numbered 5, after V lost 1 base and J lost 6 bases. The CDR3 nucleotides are TGCGCCAGCAGCCAAGCGGGTAGCGGGGGTGATACGCAGTATTTT. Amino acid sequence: CASSQAGSGGDTQYF.

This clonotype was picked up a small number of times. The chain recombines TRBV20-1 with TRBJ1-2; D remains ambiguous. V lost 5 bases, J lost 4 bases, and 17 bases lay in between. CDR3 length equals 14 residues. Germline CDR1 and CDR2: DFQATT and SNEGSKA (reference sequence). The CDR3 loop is CSADLQALGYGYTF. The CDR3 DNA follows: TGCAGTGCTGACCTTCAGGCGTTAGGCTATGGCTACACCTTC.

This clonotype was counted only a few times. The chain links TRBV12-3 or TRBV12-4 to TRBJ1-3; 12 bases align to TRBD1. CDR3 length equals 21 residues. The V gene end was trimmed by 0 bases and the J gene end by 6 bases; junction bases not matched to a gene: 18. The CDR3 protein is CASSLAPGQGAYKGRENTIYF. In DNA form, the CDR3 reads TGTGCCAGCAGTTTAGCGCCGGGACAGGGGGCTTATAAGGGTCGAGAAAACACCATATATTTT.

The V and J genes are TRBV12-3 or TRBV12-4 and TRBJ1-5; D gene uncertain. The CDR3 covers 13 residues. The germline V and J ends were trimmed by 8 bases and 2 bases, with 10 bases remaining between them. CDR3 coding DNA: TGTGCCAGCCAGCGTGAGGGCAATCAGCCCCAGCATTTT. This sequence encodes CASQREGNQPQHF.

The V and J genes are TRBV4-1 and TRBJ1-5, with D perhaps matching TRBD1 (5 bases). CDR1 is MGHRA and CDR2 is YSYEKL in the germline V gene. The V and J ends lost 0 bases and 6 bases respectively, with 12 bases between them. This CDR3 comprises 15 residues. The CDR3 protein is CASSQEAGFGQPQHF. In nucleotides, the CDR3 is TGCGCCAGCAGCCAAGAGGCAGGGTTTGGTCAGCCCCAGCATTTT.

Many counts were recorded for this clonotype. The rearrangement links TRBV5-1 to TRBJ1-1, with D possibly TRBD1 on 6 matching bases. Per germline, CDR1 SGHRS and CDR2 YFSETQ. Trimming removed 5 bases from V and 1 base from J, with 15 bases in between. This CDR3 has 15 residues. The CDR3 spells CASSLFGQPNTEAFF. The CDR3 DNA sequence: TGCGCCAGCAGTTTGTTCGGACAGCCGAACACTGAAGCTTTCTTT.

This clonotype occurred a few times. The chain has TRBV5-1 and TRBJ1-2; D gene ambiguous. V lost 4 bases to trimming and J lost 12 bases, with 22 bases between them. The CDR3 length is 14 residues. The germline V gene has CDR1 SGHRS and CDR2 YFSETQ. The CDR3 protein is CASSVGHSELPNTF. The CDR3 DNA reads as TGCGCCAGCAGCGTTGGCCACTCCGAACTCCCTAACACCTTC. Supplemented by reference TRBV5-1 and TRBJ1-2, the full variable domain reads KAGVTQTPRYLIKTRGQQVTLSCSPISGHRSVSWYQQTPGQGLQFLFEYFSETQRNKGNFPGRFSGRQFSNSRSEMNVSTLELGDSALYLCASSVGHSELPNTFGSGTRLTVV.

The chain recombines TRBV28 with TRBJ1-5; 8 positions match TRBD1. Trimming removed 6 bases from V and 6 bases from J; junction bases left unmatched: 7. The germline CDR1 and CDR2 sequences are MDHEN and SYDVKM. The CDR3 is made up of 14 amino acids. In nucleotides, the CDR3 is TGTGCCAGCAGGCCCGGGACAGGCATTCAGCCCCAGCATTTT. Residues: CASRPGTGIQPQHF.

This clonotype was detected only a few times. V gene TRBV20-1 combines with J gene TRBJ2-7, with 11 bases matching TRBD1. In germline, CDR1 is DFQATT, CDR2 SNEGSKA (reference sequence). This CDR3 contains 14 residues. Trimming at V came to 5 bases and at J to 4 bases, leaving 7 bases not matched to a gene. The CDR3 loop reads CSAPGQGAAYEQYV. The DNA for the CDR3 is TGCAGTGCTCCCGGACAGGGGGCAGCGTACGAGCAGTACGTC.

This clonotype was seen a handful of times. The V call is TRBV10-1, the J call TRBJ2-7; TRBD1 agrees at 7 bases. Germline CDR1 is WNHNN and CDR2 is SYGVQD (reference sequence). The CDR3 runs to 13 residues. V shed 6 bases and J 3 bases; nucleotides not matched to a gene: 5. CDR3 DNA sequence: TGCGCCAGCAGCGAGGGGGCTCTCTACGAGCAGTACTTC. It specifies CASSEGALYEQYF.

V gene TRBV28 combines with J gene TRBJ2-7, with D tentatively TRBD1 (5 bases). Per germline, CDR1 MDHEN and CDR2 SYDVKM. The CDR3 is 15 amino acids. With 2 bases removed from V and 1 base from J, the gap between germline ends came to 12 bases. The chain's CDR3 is CASSLGQGWSYEQYV. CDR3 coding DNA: TGTGCCAGCAGTTTAGGTCAGGGTTGGTCCTACGAGCAGTACGTC.

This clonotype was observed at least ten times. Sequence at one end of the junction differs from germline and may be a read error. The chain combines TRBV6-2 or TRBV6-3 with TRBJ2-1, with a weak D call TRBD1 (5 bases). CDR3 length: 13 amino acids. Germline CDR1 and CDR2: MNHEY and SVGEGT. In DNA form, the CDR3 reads TGTGCCAGCAGTTACGGGGCTCACAATGAGCATTTCTTC. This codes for CASSYGAHNEHFF.

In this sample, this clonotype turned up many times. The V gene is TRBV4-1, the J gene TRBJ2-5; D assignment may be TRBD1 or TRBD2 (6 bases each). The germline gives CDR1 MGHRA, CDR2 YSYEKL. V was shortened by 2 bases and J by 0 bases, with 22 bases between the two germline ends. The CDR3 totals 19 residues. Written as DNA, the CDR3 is TGCGCCAGCAGCCAATCAATAGGAAGTCCCGGGGGCTACCAAGAGACCCAGTACTTC. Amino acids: CASSQSIGSPGGYQETQYF.

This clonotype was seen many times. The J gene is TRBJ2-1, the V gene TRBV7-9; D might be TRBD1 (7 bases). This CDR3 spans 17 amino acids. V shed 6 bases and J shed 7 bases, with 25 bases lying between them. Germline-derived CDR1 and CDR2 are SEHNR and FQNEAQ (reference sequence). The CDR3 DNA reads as TGTGCCAGCAGTCCCAGGAGGGGGGCACAGGGGACAAATGAGCAGTTCTTC. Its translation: CASSPRRGAQGTNEQFF.

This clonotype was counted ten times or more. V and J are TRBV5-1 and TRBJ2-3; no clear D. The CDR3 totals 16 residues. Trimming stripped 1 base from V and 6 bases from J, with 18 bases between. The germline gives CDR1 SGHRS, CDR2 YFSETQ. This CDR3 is CASSLWALQFEDTQYF. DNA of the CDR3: TGCGCCAGCAGCTTGTGGGCCCTACAATTTGAGGATACGCAGTATTTT.